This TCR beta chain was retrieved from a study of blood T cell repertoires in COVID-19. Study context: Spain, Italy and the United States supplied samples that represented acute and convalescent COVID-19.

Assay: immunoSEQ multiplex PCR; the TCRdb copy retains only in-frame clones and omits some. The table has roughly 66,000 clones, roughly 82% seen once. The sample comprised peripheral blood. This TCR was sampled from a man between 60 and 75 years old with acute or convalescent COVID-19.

CDR3 bases: TGTGCCAGCAGTGAAGACCTAGCGGGGGGTTCAGATACGCAGTATTTT. Encoded protein: CASSEDLAGGSDTQYF. The chain is built from TRBV2 and TRBJ2-3; 11 bases are shared with TRBD2. Germline values: CDR1 SNHLY, CDR2 FYNNEI. The CDR3 covers 16 residues. The V segment lost 1 base and the J segment 4 bases; nucleotides outside the gene matches: 4.